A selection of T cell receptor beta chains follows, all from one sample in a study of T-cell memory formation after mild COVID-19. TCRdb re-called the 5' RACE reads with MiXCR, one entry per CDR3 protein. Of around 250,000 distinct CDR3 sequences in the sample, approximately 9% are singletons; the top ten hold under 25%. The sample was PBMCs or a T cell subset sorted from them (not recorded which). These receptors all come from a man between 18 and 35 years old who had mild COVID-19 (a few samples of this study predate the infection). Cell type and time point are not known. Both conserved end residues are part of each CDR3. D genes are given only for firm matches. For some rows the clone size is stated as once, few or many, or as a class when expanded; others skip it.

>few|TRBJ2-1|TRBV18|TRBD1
CASSAYRGDEQFF
TGTGCCAGCTCAGCATACAGGGGGGATGAGCAGTTCTTC
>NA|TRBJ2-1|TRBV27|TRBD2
CASSSGLAGGNNEQFF
TGTGCCAGCAGTTCGGGACTAGCGGGGGGGAACAATGAGCAGTTCTTC
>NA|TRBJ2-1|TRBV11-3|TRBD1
CASSTRDRVNEQFF
TGTGCCAGCAGCACCCGGGACAGGGTCAATGAGCAGTTCTTC
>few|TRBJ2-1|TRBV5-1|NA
CASSLGQVWGTYNEQFF
TGCGCCAGCAGCTTGGGACAGGTGTGGGGGACCTACAATGAGCAGTTCTTC
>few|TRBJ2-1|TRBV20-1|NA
CSARAWENEQFF
TGCAGTGCTAGAGCCTGGGAGAATGAGCAGTTCTTC
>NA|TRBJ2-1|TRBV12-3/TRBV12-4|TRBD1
CASSRRTGGINEQFF
TGTGCCAGCAGCCGCAGGACAGGGGGCATCAATGAGCAGTTCTTC
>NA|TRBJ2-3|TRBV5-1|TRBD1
CASRKGANTDTQYF
TGCGCCAGCAGAAAGGGGGCGAACACAGATACGCAGTATTTT
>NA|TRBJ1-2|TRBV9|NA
CASSAGGPTAYGYTF
TGTGCCAGCAGCGCTGGGGGGCCGACAGCCTATGGCTACACCTTC
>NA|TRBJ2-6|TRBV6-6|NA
CASSSPTASGANVLTF
TGTGCCAGCAGTTCCCCAACAGCCTCTGGGGCCAACGTCCTGACTTTC
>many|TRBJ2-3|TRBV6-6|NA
CASRASTDTQYF
TGTGCCAGCAGGGCTAGCACAGATACGCAGTATTTT
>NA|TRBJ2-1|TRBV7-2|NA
CASRRTQSSYNEQFF
TGTGCCAGCAGGAGGACGCAAAGCTCCTACAATGAGCAGTTCTTC
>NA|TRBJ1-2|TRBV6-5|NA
CASSRTALAGYTF
TGTGCCAGCAGTCGGACTGCCTTAGCGGGCTACACCTTC
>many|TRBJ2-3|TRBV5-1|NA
CASSLASGADTQYF
TGCGCCAGCAGCTTGGCCTCAGGGGCAGATACGCAGTATTTT
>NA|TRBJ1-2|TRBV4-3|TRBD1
CASSQGLGQGANYGYTF
TGCGCCAGCAGCCAAGGGTTAGGACAGGGAGCTAACTATGGCTACACCTTC
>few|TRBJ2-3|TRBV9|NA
CASSAGTASTDTQYF
TGTGCCAGCAGCGCCGGGACGGCTAGCACAGATACGCAGTATTTT
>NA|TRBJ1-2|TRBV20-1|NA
CSARGYVHGYTF
TGCAGTGCAAGAGGGTATGTTCATGGCTACACCTTC
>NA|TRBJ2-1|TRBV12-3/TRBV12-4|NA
CASSLGDRFNNEQFF
TGTGCCAGCAGTTTAGGGGACCGCTTCAACAATGAGCAGTTCTTC
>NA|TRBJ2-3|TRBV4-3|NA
CASSSSLLRDTQYF
TGCGCCAGCAGCTCCTCCCTCCTTCGCGATACGCAGTATTTT
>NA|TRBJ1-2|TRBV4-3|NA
CASSQDRGGQVYGYTF
TGCGCCAGCAGCCAAGATCGCGGGGGGCAAGTCTATGGCTACACCTTC
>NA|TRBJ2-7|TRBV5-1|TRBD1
CASSLDWDRAYEQYF
TGCGCCAGCAGCTTGGATTGGGACAGGGCGTACGAGCAGTACTTC
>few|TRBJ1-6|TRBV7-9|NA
CASSPRGISNSPLHF
TGTGCCAGCAGCCCTCGTGGAATCAGTAATTCACCCCTCCACTTT
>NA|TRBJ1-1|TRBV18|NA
CASQPRGSGGKGTEAFF
TGTGCCAGCCAACCGAGGGGGAGCGGTGGGAAGGGCACTGAAGCTTTCTTT
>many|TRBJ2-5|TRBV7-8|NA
CASKPGRHQETQYF
TGTGCCAGCAAACCAGGGAGGCACCAAGAGACCCAGTACTTC
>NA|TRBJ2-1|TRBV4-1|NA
CASSQGGADEQFF
TGCGCCAGCAGCCAAGGGGGGGCAGATGAGCAGTTCTTC
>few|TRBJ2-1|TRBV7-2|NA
CASSYDIEQFF
TGTGCCAGCAGCTACGATATCGAGCAGTTCTTC
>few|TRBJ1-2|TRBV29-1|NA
CSVEIKWGYGYTF
TGCAGCGTTGAAATAAAGTGGGGCTATGGCTACACCTTC
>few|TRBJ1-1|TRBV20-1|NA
CSARGGFTEAFF
TGCAGTGCTAGGGGGGGGTTCACTGAAGCTTTCTTT
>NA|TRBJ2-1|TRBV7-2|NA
CASSRTWEVGSWEQFF
TGTGCCAGCAGCCGGACGTGGGAGGTAGGGTCGTGGGAGCAGTTCTTC
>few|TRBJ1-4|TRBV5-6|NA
CASSFEGVGEKLFF
TGTGCCAGCAGCTTCGAAGGGGTTGGGGAAAAACTGTTTTTT
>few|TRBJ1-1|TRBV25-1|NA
CASSDRDLGNTEAFF
TGTGCCAGCAGTGATCGTGATCTAGGAAACACTGAAGCTTTCTTT
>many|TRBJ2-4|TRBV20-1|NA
CSASDLAKNIQYF
TGCAGTGCTAGTGACCTAGCCAAAAACATTCAGTACTTC
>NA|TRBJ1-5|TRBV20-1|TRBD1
CSATGQAYNQPQHF
TGCAGTGCTACGGGACAGGCTTACAATCAGCCCCAGCATTTT
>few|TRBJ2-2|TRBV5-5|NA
CASSPSWAQGTGELFF
TGTGCCAGCAGCCCCAGTTGGGCGCAGGGCACCGGGGAGCTGTTTTTT
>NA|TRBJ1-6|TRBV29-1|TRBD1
CSVSGTGGNSPLHF
TGCAGCGTTAGCGGGACAGGCGGAAATTCACCCCTCCACTTT
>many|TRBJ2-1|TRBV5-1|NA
CASSRPGYNEQFF
TGCGCCAGCAGCCGTCCGGGCTACAATGAGCAGTTCTTC
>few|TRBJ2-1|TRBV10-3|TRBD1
CAISGDRVDEQFF
TGTGCCATCAGTGGCGACAGGGTTGATGAGCAGTTCTTC
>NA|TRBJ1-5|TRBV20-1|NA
CSARPPLIGRNQPQHF
TGCAGTGCTAGACCTCCATTGATAGGCCGCAATCAGCCCCAGCATTTT
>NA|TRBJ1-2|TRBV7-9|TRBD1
CASSWFQGAMTGYTF
TGTGCCAGCAGCTGGTTCCAGGGGGCCATGACCGGCTACACCTTC
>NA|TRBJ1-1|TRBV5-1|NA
CASSFYAGEGTEAFF
TGCGCCAGCAGCTTTTACGCAGGTGAGGGGACTGAAGCTTTCTTT
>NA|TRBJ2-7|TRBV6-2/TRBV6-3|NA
CASSPRQDSYEQYF
TGTGCCAGCAGCCCTCGACAGGACTCCTACGAGCAGTACTTC